The sequence of this T cell receptor beta chain was determined in a study of T cell responses to AZD1222 COVID-19 vaccine. Findings of the study overall: There were mostly white British donors and more females than males, and clonal diversity was possibly underestimated. Spike-specific TCR breadth rose after two AZD1222 doses, and depth rose as well. Variant regions that are unmutated are reportedly the target of nearly half of spike-specific TCRs. Vaccine-associated CD4 TCRs spanned spike, dominant at 160-218 and 743-854.

As concerns this clone: Its target is not known.

Libraries were prepared by immunoSEQ multiplex PCR; TCRdb keeps only in-frame clonotypes and omits some of them. The data show 100,000 to 130,000 clones, with around 87% seen just once and approximately 4% held by the top ten. V was pared by 5 bases and J by 3 bases, with 8 bases of the junction left unmatched. The CDR3 totals 16 residues. CDR1 SSHAT and CDR2 FNYEAQ come from the germline V gene (reference sequence). Sequences were derived from peripheral blood, sampled on day 0 of AZD1222 vaccination. The clonotype was recovered from an adult in good health. The V gene is TRBV7-7, the J gene TRBJ2-1; 9 bases are a match to TRBD2. The CDR3 protein is CASSPTSAGGYNEQFF. The CDR3 nucleotides read TGTGCCAGCAGCCCCACTTCAGCGGGAGGCTACAATGAGCAGTTCTTC.